These 11 T cell receptor beta chains originate from one sample sequenced in a study of T cell changes during pregnancy in multiple sclerosis. Using immunoSEQ multiplex PCR, the repertoire was profiled, and TCRdb retains in-frame clones only, with some absent. In the table there are 55,000 to 85,000 clones, approximately 90% of which are singletons. Here the sequenced sample was peripheral blood, taken in the third trimester of pregnancy. Source of these receptors: a female donor with multiple sclerosis, enrolled in a pregnancy study.

The chain combines TRBV29-1 with TRBJ1-2, with 7 bases identical to TRBD1. CDR3 size: 13 residues. CDR1 is SQVTM, CDR2 ANQGSEA, per germline. After removal of 5 bases from V and 2 bases from J, the junction contained 5 bases not matched to a gene. The chain's CDR3 is CSVYRGPNYGYTF. As DNA, the CDR3 is TGCAGCGTTTACAGGGGCCCCAACTATGGCTACACCTTC.

The V and J genes are TRBV7-2 and TRBJ1-3, with D tentatively TRBD1 (5 bases). Trimming removed 0 bases at V and 2 bases at J, with 8 bases between. Germline CDR1 is SGHTA and CDR2 is FQGNSA. This CDR3 contains 15 residues. CDR3 nucleotides: TGTGCCAGCAGCTTAGCGGCAGGGCCTGGAAACACCATATATTTT. Residues: CASSLAAGPGNTIYF.

The rearrangement uses TRBV2 and TRBJ1-4, with D perhaps TRBD1 (5 bases). With 7 bases removed from V and 7 bases from J, the gap between germline ends came to 10 bases. Germline assignment: CDR1 SNHLY and CDR2 FYNNEI. CDR3 length: 12 amino acids. CDR3 sequence: CASIAGGEKLFF. The CDR3 bases are TGTGCCAGCATTGCGGGGGGTGAAAAACTGTTTTTT. Full variable domain (rest looked up from reference TRBV2 and TRBJ1-4): EPEVTQTPSHQVTQMGQEVILRCVPISNHLYFYWYRQILGQKVEFLVSFYNNEISEKSEIFDDQFSVERPDGSNFTLKIRSTKLEDSAMYFCASIAGGEKLFFGSGTQLSVL.

This rearrangement joins TRBV13 to TRBJ1-2; D perhaps matches TRBD1 (5 bases). CDR1 is PRHDT, CDR2 FYEKMQ, per germline (reference sequence). V was shortened by 2 bases and J by 4 bases, with 11 bases between the two germline ends. There are 14 residues in the CDR3. CDR3 in DNA: TGTGCCAGCAGCTTAAGGCAGGGACTCTATGGCTACACCTTC. Translated, it gives CASSLRQGLYGYTF.

The chain is built from TRBV10-3 and TRBJ2-2; D is possibly TRBD1 (5 bases). Germline V gene sequence: CDR1 ENHRY, CDR2 SYGVKD. V was cut by 6 bases and J by 6 bases, with 11 bases left in between. This CDR3 comprises 13 residues. The CDR3 reads CAIRLQVAGELFF. CDR3 coding DNA: TGTGCCATCAGATTACAGGTAGCCGGGGAGCTGTTTTTT.

The chain uses TRBV10-3 and TRBJ1-3; D possibly corresponds to TRBD1 (6 bases). The germline V and J ends were trimmed by 6 bases and 0 bases, with 12 bases remaining between them. CDR1 and CDR2 from the germline V gene are ENHRY and SYGVKD. The CDR3 runs to 15 residues. DNA for the CDR3: TGTGCCATCAGGGGGGAGGGACACTCTGGAAACACCATATATTTT. Encoded protein: CAIRGEGHSGNTIYF.

V gene TRBV18 combines with J gene TRBJ1-1; 7 nucleotides line up with TRBD1. This CDR3 is 15 amino acids long. The V segment lost 1 base and the J segment 5 bases; nucleotides outside the gene matches: 7. Germline V gene data show CDR1 as KGHSH and CDR2 as LQKENI. This CDR3 is CASSPQGAVGTEAFF. The CDR3 DNA reads as TGTGCCAGCTCACCACAGGGGGCAGTGGGTACTGAAGCTTTCTTT.

J is TRBJ2-3 and V is TRBV6-4, with 9 bases aligning to TRBD2. The CDR3 extends over 15 amino acids. V was pared by 0 bases and J by 4 bases, with 2 bases of the junction left unmatched. Germline assignment: CDR1 MRHNA and CDR2 SNTAGT. Written as DNA, the CDR3 is TGTGCCAGCAGTGACTCTGGCGGGGGGGCAGATACGCAGTATTTT. Translating gives CASSDSGGGADTQYF.

V and J are TRBV6-5 and TRBJ2-7; no clear D gene. This CDR3 is built from 11 residues. V lost 7 bases, J lost 6 bases, and 10 bases lay in between. Germline V gene sequence: CDR1 MNHEY, CDR2 SVGAGI. The CDR3 bases are TGTGCCAGCACCTTAGGCGGCGAGCAGTACTTC. This translates into CASTLGGEQYF.

The chain recombines TRBV7-2 with TRBJ2-3; 15 bases line up with TRBD2. This CDR3 contains 18 residues. The ends lost 5 bases at V and 1 base at J; junction bases unmatched: 7. Germline lookup yields CDR1 SGHTA and CDR2 FQGNSA. The CDR3 DNA is TGTGCCAGCAGCGTGGGACTAGCGGGGGGAAGGGGCACAGATACGCAGTATTTT. It translates to CASSVGLAGGRGTDTQYF.

The chain's CDR3 is CASSQTLSSYNEQFF. CDR3 DNA: TGTGCCAGCAGTCAGACTCTTAGCTCCTACAATGAGCAGTTCTTC. The V gene is TRBV11-3, the J gene TRBJ2-1; D is uncertain. V lost 6 bases to trimming and J lost 0 bases, with 12 bases between them. Germline assignment: CDR1 SGHNT and CDR2 YENEEA. The CDR3 spans 15 residues.